Detailed here is one T cell receptor beta chain. Its antigen remains unknown. Likely unrecorded immune exposures existed in these nominally healthy donors. The sample belongs to a study of cytomegalovirus exposure and HLA in healthy donors. Study findings and constraints: The HLA-A and HLA-B alleles of most subjects were reportedly predicted accurately from TCR beta sequences.

In the PCR, 60 Vbeta and 13 Jbeta primers were used. Data came from immunoSEQ multiplex PCR; TCRdb stores just in-frame clones and leaves some out. The table records tens of thousands of clones, about 72% of them present only once. The V gene's germline CDR1 is SGHRS and CDR2 YFSETQ. The CDR3 length is 15 residues. Trimming stripped 0 bases from V and 1 base from J, with 11 bases between. This receptor was identified in a man between 35 and 55 years old in good health and CMV-seropositive. The rearrangement uses TRBV5-1 and TRBJ2-7; D might be TRBD2 (5 bases). Source material: PBMCs. The CDR3 is CASSLVGLASYEQYF. DNA of the CDR3: TGCGCCAGCAGCTTGGTGGGCCTAGCATCCTACGAGCAGTACTTC.